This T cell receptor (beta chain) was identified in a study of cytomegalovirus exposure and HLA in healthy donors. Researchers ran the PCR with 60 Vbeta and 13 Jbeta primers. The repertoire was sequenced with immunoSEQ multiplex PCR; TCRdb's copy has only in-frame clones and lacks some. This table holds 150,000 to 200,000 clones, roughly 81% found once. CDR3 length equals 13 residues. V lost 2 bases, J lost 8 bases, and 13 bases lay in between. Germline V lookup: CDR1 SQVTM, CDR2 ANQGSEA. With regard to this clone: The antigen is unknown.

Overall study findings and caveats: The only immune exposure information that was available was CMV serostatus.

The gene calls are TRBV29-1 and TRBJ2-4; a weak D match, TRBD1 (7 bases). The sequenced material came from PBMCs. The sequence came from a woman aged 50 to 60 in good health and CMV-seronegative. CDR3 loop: CSVEKTGTDIQYF. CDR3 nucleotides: TGCAGCGTTGAAAAGACAGGGACTGACATTCAGTACTTC.